This TCR beta chain was observed in a study of cytomegalovirus exposure and HLA in healthy donors. The study, taken as a whole, reports: CMV serostatus was the sole immune exposure information available.

The germline V gene encodes CDR1 MGHDK and CDR2 SYGVNS. The CDR3 is 14 amino acids. V gave up 0 bases and J gave up 3 bases, with 8 bases separating them. Both 60 Vbeta primers and 13 Jbeta primers went into the PCR. The table came from immunoSEQ multiplex PCR; TCRdb's copy has only in-frame clones and leaves some out. The sample records under 150,000 clones, more than 70% being singletons. As regards this clone: No antigen is known for it.

V and J are TRBV25-1 and TRBJ1-1; D perhaps matches TRBD1 (5 bases). The sample taken for sequencing was PBMCs. This receptor was identified in a woman aged 30 to 39 in good health and CMV-seropositive. This CDR3 reads CASSEYKQDTEAFF. CDR3 DNA: TGTGCCAGCAGTGAATATAAACAGGACACTGAAGCTTTCTTT.